The entry below gives a single T cell receptor beta chain sequence along with its context. Its antigen is not known. TCRdb ran MiXCR on the 5' RACE reads and lists one entry per CDR3 protein. The repertoire includes some 440,000 distinct CDR3 sequences, 25% of them detected once, and under 15% sits in the top ten. Between the trimmed V and J ends, which lost 4 bases and 6 bases, there was a span of 24 bases. Germline CDR1 reads SQVTM; CDR2 reads ANQGSEA. CDR3 length: 16 amino acids. The data originate from a study of T-cell memory formation after mild COVID-19. The study's findings and limits: Pre-infection memory held some responding clones, suggesting pre-existing cross-reactive T cells responded. CM and EM subsets held most contracting CD4+ clones; EMRA held CD8+ ones.

The rearrangement uses TRBV29-1 and TRBJ1-1; perhaps TRBD1 as D (6 bases). The origin of this receptor is an adult woman who had mild COVID-19 (a few samples of this study predate the infection). Cell type and time point are not known. Sequencing was done on a sample of PBMCs or a T cell subset sorted from them (not recorded which). The CDR3 bases are TGCAGCGTTGTTGGGGGCTTGGGCCCCGTCAAAGCTGAAGCTTTCTTT. It yields the protein CSVVGGLGPVKAEAFF.